Here is one T cell receptor (beta chain) with its context. The assay was immunoSEQ multiplex PCR, and TCRdb's table has in-frame clones only and misses some. Among 70,000 to 95,000 clones listed, more than 85% were seen once. This sample was taken from a study of T cell changes during pregnancy in multiple sclerosis. Per the germline V gene, CDR1 is MDHEN and CDR2 is SYDVKM. The CDR3 contains 16 residues. V dropped 6 bases and J dropped 8; count of bases not matched to a gene: 16. This specimen consisted of peripheral blood, obtained after pregnancy. The TCR originated in a female donor in good health, enrolled as a control in a pregnancy study. V and J are TRBV28 and TRBJ2-1, with 7 nucleotides matching TRBD2. This chain's CDR3 is CASSPHARLAWDEQFF. CDR3 in DNA: TGTGCCAGCAGCCCCCATGCGAGACTAGCATGGGATGAGCAGTTCTTC.